The 32 T cell receptor beta chains presented below share a single source sample, sequenced in a study of CD8 T cells in ankylosing spondylitis. General study points: Roughly eight highly homologous variants made up a TCR beta motif that seemed to typify ankylosing spondylitis blood.

TCRdb processed the 5' RACE reads anew with MiXCR; each CDR3 protein has one entry. The profile shows around 430,000 distinct CDR3 sequences, roughly 17% of them singletons. Their cognate antigens are unknown. Sequenced material: blood, either unsorted or a sorted T cell fraction (not recorded which). These receptors originate from a male donor with ankylosing spondylitis.

In nucleotides, the CDR3 is TGCAGTGTTCCTAATCCTGGGGGCACTGAAGCTTTCTTT. This codes for CSVPNPGGTEAFF. This chain links TRBV20-1 with TRBJ1-1; possibly TRBD1 for D (5 bases). Germline V CDR1 and CDR2: DFQATT, SNEGSKA (reference sequence). With 7 bases removed from V and 4 bases from J, the gap between germline ends came to 16 bases. This CDR3 region has 13 residues.

This clonotype was found a few times. The CDR3 here is CASSQAHTEKLFF. The CDR3 bases are TGTGCCAGCAGCCAAGCACACACTGAAAAACTGTTTTTT. The genes are TRBV4-2 and TRBJ1-4; D remains unclear. Germline V gene lookup returns CDR1 LGHNA and CDR2 YNFKEQ. The V and J ends lost 1 base and 7 bases respectively, with 7 bases between them. There are 13 residues in the CDR3.

This clonotype was counted between two and nine times. The rearrangement uses TRBV7-6 and TRBJ2-3; TRBD2 is a possible D gene (5 bases). Trimming left V 0 bases short and J 0 bases short, with 19 bases between. The germline V gene has CDR1 SGHVS and CDR2 FNYEAQ. CDR3 length: 19 residues. Here the CDR3 reads CASSLASPPLADSTDTQYF. CDR3 DNA: TGTGCCAGCAGCTTAGCCTCCCCGCCCCTAGCAGATAGCACAGATACGCAGTATTTT.

This clonotype was counted a few times. The rearrangement uses TRBV27 and TRBJ2-7; the D is unclear. The CDR3 spans 13 residues. From germline, CDR1 is MNHEY and CDR2 SMNVEV (reference sequence). Trimming stripped 5 bases from V and 1 base from J, with 9 bases between. CDR3 nucleotide sequence: TGTGCCAGCAGTGCCTCCCTATCCTACGAGCAGTACTTC. Translating gives CASSASLSYEQYF.

Only a few counts were recorded for this clonotype. V gene TRBV7-9 combines with J gene TRBJ1-1, with 10 bases lining up with TRBD1. Germline values: CDR1 SEHNR, CDR2 FQNEAQ (reference sequence). This CDR3 has 16 residues. The junction had 8 bases not matched to a gene; V was cut back by 6 bases and J by 1 base. The CDR3 DNA reads as TGTGCCAGCAGTTACCGGGACAGGGGTTGGAACACTGAAGCTTTCTTT. Its protein product is CASSYRDRGWNTEAFF.

The rearrangement joins TRBV20-1 to TRBJ2-3, with D possibly TRBD2 on 5 matching bases. V was trimmed by 5 bases and J by 3 bases, leaving 18 bases between them. The CDR3 has 15 residues. Germline values: CDR1 DFQATT, CDR2 SNEGSKA (reference sequence). The CDR3 spells CSAAKVGMLTDTQYF. The DNA of the CDR3 is TGCAGTGCTGCTAAGGTCGGGATGCTGACAGATACGCAGTATTTT.

V and J are TRBV18 and TRBJ2-3; D gene ambiguous. The CDR3 contains 13 residues. Per germline, CDR1 KGHSH and CDR2 LQKENI. The ends were cut back, 3 bases at V and 3 bases at J, with 7 bases in the middle. As DNA, the CDR3 is TGTGCCAGCTCACCGATCCCTACAGATACGCAGTATTTT. Its protein product is CASSPIPTDTQYF.

The rearrangement joins TRBV2 to TRBJ2-3; D uncertain. The length of the CDR3 is 13 residues. With 4 bases removed from V and 9 bases from J, the gap between germline ends came to 14 bases. Germline CDR1 reads SNHLY; CDR2 reads FYNNEI. DNA of the CDR3: TGTGCCAGCAGTGCACTGGGCGAGGTGACGCAGTATTTT. Amino acids: CASSALGEVTQYF.

The rearrangement links TRBV11-3 to TRBJ2-1, with D hard to call. With 0 bases removed from V and 5 bases from J, the gap between germline ends came to 5 bases. The germline V gene has CDR1 SGHNT and CDR2 YENEEA. The CDR3 sequence is 13 residues long. DNA for the CDR3: TGTGCCAGCAGCTTAGACAGCCACAATGAGCAGTTCTTC. Protein product: CASSLDSHNEQFF.

In this sample, this clonotype turned up many times. The chain joins TRBV27 to TRBJ1-1; perhaps TRBD1 as D (6 bases). Trimming took 5 bases from V and 4 from J, leaving 14 bases between them. The CDR3 runs 14 residues. Germline V lookup: CDR1 MNHEY, CDR2 SMNVEV (reference sequence). The CDR3, as DNA: TGTGCCAGCAGTGCGGAGAGACAGGTCACTGAAGCTTTCTTT. Translating gives CASSAERQVTEAFF.

The chain combines TRBV11-2 with TRBJ2-5; D is uncertain. The V gene's germline CDR1 is SGHAT and CDR2 FQNNGV. V was shortened by 1 base and J by 5 bases, with 14 bases between the two germline ends. This CDR3 is 15 amino acids long. CDR3 protein: CASSLVGFGSETQYF. CDR3 nucleotide sequence: TGTGCCAGCAGCTTAGTCGGGTTCGGGTCTGAGACCCAGTACTTC. The full variable domain, its missing parts supplied by reference TRBV11-2 and TRBJ2-5, is EAGVAQSPRYKIIEKRQSVAFWCNPISGHATLYWYQQILGQGPKLLIQFQNNGVVDDSQLPKDRFSAERLKGVDSTLKIQPAKLEDSAVYLCASSLVGFGSETQYFGPGTRLLVL.

There are a few counts of this clonotype. The rearrangement uses TRBV18 and TRBJ2-3; D call uncertain. The V and J ends lost 5 bases and 7 bases respectively, with 7 bases between them. The V gene's germline CDR1 is KGHSH and CDR2 LQKENI. The CDR3 length is 11 residues. The CDR3 bases are TGTGCCAGCTCAGGTCCATATACGCAGTATTTT. This sequence encodes CASSGPYTQYF.

The V call is TRBV7-2, the J call TRBJ2-7, with 7 bases aligning to TRBD2. The CDR3 consists of 16 residues. The junction had 11 bases not matched to a gene; V was cut back by 5 bases and J by 1 base. The germline gives CDR1 SGHTA, CDR2 FQGNSA. CDR3 DNA sequence: TGTGCCAGCAGCCCACGCCCTAGCGGACTTTCCTACGAGCAGTACTTC. Protein: CASSPRPSGLSYEQYF.

This clonotype was observed a few times. The chain joins TRBV29-1 to TRBJ2-5, with D maybe TRBD1 (6 bases). CDR3 size: 15 residues. Germline CDR1 is SQVTM and CDR2 is ANQGSEA. The ends were cut back, 1 base at V and 5 bases at J, with 17 bases in the middle. CDR3 DNA: TGCAGCGTTGAAGGTCCGATAGGGGGATACGAGACCCAGTACTTC. Translation: CSVEGPIGGYETQYF.

The chain has TRBV5-5 and TRBJ2-5; 14 nucleotides align to TRBD2. The V gene end was trimmed by 3 bases and the J gene end by 4 bases; junction bases not matched to a gene: 5. Per the germline V gene, CDR1 is SGHKS and CDR2 is YYEKEE (reference sequence). The CDR3 loop spans 16 amino acids. This CDR3 is CASSSGLAGVGETQYF. CDR3 in DNA: TGTGCCAGCAGCTCGGGACTAGCGGGAGTTGGAGAGACCCAGTACTTC.

This clonotype was observed a few times. The chain recombines TRBV20-1 with TRBJ2-1; maybe TRBD2 (7 bases). Germline lookup yields CDR1 DFQATT and CDR2 SNEGSKA (reference sequence). V lost 8 bases and J 8 bases, leaving 19 bases between the germline ends. The CDR3 is 13 residues long. In DNA, the CDR3 is TGCAGTCCTAACATCGGGGGGCTGGATGAGCAGTTCTTC. This codes for CSPNIGGLDEQFF.

This clonotype has just a few counts. This chain uses TRBV29-1 with TRBJ2-7, with 9 bases identical to TRBD1. After removal of 8 bases from V and 4 bases from J, the junction contained 6 bases not matched to a gene. Germline V gene sequence: CDR1 SQVTM, CDR2 ANQGSEA. This CDR3 contains 12 residues. The DNA of the CDR3 is TGCAGCATTAGACAGGGGGTGTACGAGCAGTACTTC. Its translation is CSIRQGVYEQYF.

This clonotype was seen only once. This rearrangement joins TRBV2 to TRBJ1-6; D remains unclear. CDR3 size: 13 residues. Germline assignment: CDR1 SNHLY and CDR2 FYNNEI. V lost 7 bases to trimming and J lost 7 bases, with 11 bases between them. The CDR3: CASNPARNSPLHF. In nucleotides, the CDR3 is TGTGCCAGCAATCCGGCTAGGAATTCACCCCTCCACTTT.

The V gene is TRBV5-6, the J gene TRBJ1-5, with TRBD1 identical over 7 bases. The CDR3 is 15 amino acids. The germline CDR1 and CDR2 sequences are SGHDT and YYEEEE. Germline trimming cut 2 bases from V and 7 bases from J; bases unmatched to any gene: 9. CDR3 sequence reads: CASSLLRQGRQPQHF. CDR3 nucleotides: TGTGCCAGCAGCTTACTAAGACAGGGAAGGCAGCCCCAGCATTTT.

This clonotype was seen a few times. V and J are TRBV5-1 and TRBJ1-4; D unresolved. With 1 base removed from V and 0 bases from J, the gap between germline ends came to 10 bases. In germline, CDR1 is SGHRS, CDR2 YFSETQ. The CDR3 extends over 16 amino acids. The CDR3 nucleotides are TGCGCCAGCAGCTTGAGTGGTGGGGCAACTAATGAAAAACTGTTTTTT. The encoded protein is CASSLSGGATNEKLFF.

This clonotype was seen ten or more times. V and J are TRBV5-1 and TRBJ1-1; 7 bases map to TRBD1. The length of the CDR3 is 16 residues. Germline-derived CDR1 and CDR2 are SGHRS and YFSETQ. V shed 0 bases, J shed 0 bases, and the junction held 5 bases outside the gene matches. The chain's CDR3 is CASSLVSGTVNTEAFF. As DNA, the CDR3 is TGCGCCAGCAGCTTGGTTTCCGGGACAGTGAACACTGAAGCTTTCTTT.

The chain employs TRBV7-9 and TRBJ2-5; TRBD1 or TRBD2 may be the D gene (5 bases each). Germline V CDR1 and CDR2: SEHNR, FQNEAQ (reference sequence). This CDR3 is 16 amino acids long. The V and J ends lost 3 bases and 2 bases respectively, with 16 bases between them. The CDR3 region is CASSFSAGWGQETQYF. CDR3 DNA: TGTGCCAGCAGCTTCTCTGCAGGGTGGGGGCAAGAGACCCAGTACTTC.

The chain couples TRBV5-1 to TRBJ2-6; tentatively, D is TRBD1 or TRBD2 (5 bases each). The CDR3 has 16 amino acids. The germline V gene encodes CDR1 SGHRS and CDR2 YFSETQ. Trimming removed 0 bases from V and 2 bases from J, with 9 bases in between. CDR3 region: CASSLEGSPGANVLTF. The CDR3 DNA is TGCGCCAGCAGCTTGGAGGGGAGCCCTGGGGCCAACGTCCTGACTTTC.

Points on this clonotype: A read error is possible here, since a much larger clone lies one base away. The rearrangement uses TRBV12-3 or TRBV12-4 and TRBJ1-1; 8 nucleotides align to TRBD1. The CDR3 sequence is 13 residues long. The CDR3 bases are TGTGCCAGCAGTTTAGACAGGGGGACTGGAGCTTTCTTT. Amino acids: CASSLDRGTGAFF.

This clonotype came up a few times. V gene TRBV5-1 combines with J gene TRBJ2-2; D possibly matches TRBD1 or TRBD2 (6 bases each). V was clipped by 7 bases and J by 1 base, with 17 bases between them. Looked up from germline, CDR1 is SGHRS and CDR2 is YFSETQ. The CDR3 sequence is 16 residues long. The CDR3 nucleotides are TGCGCCAGCCGAGTCTCGGGGGCTTGGAACACCGGGGAGCTGTTTTTT. This translates into CASRVSGAWNTGELFF.

The chain couples TRBV20-1 to TRBJ2-3; the match to TRBD2 covers 7 bases. CDR3 length: 17 residues. Germline trimming cut 3 bases from V and 6 bases from J; bases unmatched to any gene: 18. Germline V gene sequence: CDR1 DFQATT, CDR2 SNEGSKA (reference sequence). CDR3: CSASSVVGLGVFDTQYF. DNA of the CDR3: TGCAGTGCTAGTTCAGTCGTCGGACTAGGAGTTTTTGATACGCAGTATTTT.

The J gene is TRBJ1-1, the V gene TRBV29-1, with no clear D. V shed 4 bases and J shed 6 bases, with 15 bases lying between them. The germline V gene has CDR1 SQVTM and CDR2 ANQGSEA. The CDR3 is made up of 13 amino acids. For the CDR3, the DNA is TGCAGCGTTGCGGTGGGGTCACACCCTGAAGCTTTCTTT. Translation gives CSVAVGSHPEAFF.

This clonotype was seen a few times. The V and J genes are TRBV27 and TRBJ2-3; D is ambiguous. Germline CDR1 MNHEY, CDR2 SMNVEV (reference sequence). The CDR3 totals 14 residues. V gave up 2 bases and J gave up 5 bases, with 11 bases separating them. The CDR3 sequence is CASSLAGPGDTQYF. DNA of the CDR3: TGTGCCAGCAGTTTAGCAGGCCCGGGAGATACGCAGTATTTT.

Ten or more counts support this clonotype. V and J are TRBV2 and TRBJ1-1; D may be TRBD1 (5 bases). The V gene's germline CDR1 is SNHLY and CDR2 FYNNEI. V lost 3 bases and J lost 1, with 12 bases in between. This CDR3 has 15 amino acids. CDR3 residues: CASSELGGENTEAFF. CDR3 in DNA: TGTGCCAGCAGTGAGTTGGGGGGGGAGAACACTGAAGCTTTCTTT.

The rearrangement joins TRBV30 to TRBJ2-2; no reliable D call. Germline assignment: CDR1 GTSNPN and CDR2 SVGIG (reference sequence). This CDR3 comprises 12 residues. The germline V and J ends were trimmed by 4 bases and 1 base, with 4 bases remaining between them. CDR3 in DNA: TGTGCCTGGAACATGAACACCGGGGAGCTGTTTTTT. It codes for CAWNMNTGELFF.

The chain carries TRBV4-1 and TRBJ1-4; 12 bases are a match to TRBD1. V dropped 4 bases and J dropped 6; count of bases not matched to a gene: 9. The CDR3 loop spans 17 amino acids. From germline, CDR1 is MGHRA and CDR2 YSYEKL. The CDR3 sequence: CASSLTFRDRGHEKLFF. The DNA of the CDR3 is TGCGCCAGCAGCCTTACATTCCGGGACAGGGGGCATGAAAAACTGTTTTTT.

This clonotype was detected a few times. V and J are TRBV20-1 and TRBJ1-1; D gene ambiguous. Trimming took off 6 bases at V and 1 base at J, with 18 bases between the two ends. Germline values: CDR1 DFQATT, CDR2 SNEGSKA (reference sequence). CDR3 size: 15 residues. DNA of the CDR3: TGCAGTGCCCCCTCCAGGTTTCCAGGGAACACTGAAGCTTTCTTT. Its protein product is CSAPSRFPGNTEAFF.